The text below deals with one TCR beta chain. Its antigen is still unknown. No quality values exist for individual bases; no much larger clone is one base distant. The sample belongs to a study of T cell changes during pregnancy in multiple sclerosis (dated by TCRdb to about 2019). Concerning the study at large: In women with multiple sclerosis, the researchers looked at how the T cell repertoire shifted as pregnancy progressed.

The library came from the immunoSEQ multiplex PCR assay. TCRdb retrieved this table from immuneACCESS and kept in-frame rearrangements only. Not all clones are present; in checked studies, unresolved V genes account for under half, and no reason is known for the remainder. A total of around 97,000 clones appear in this sample, around 94% of them only once. The ten biggest clones cover roughly 0.88% of the sample. From the cysteine through the phenylalanine, the CDR3 covers 18 amino acids. Just the 54-base CDR3 DNA is kept, in frame starting at base 1. Trimmed from V: 3 bases; trimmed from J: 6 bases; junction bases lacking a gene match: 16.

This chain is built from TRBV23-1 and TRBJ1-1; 10 central nucleotides agree with TRBD1. TRBV23-1 is known as an ORF, though its function is uncertain. The specimen was peripheral blood, collected after pregnancy. This clonotype was obtained from a female donor with multiple sclerosis, enrolled in a pregnancy study. The bases are TGCGCCAGCAGTCAGATCCCGGGACAGGGGATCTCAGCCCCTGAAGCTTTCTTT. This translates into CASSQIPGQGISAPEAFF.